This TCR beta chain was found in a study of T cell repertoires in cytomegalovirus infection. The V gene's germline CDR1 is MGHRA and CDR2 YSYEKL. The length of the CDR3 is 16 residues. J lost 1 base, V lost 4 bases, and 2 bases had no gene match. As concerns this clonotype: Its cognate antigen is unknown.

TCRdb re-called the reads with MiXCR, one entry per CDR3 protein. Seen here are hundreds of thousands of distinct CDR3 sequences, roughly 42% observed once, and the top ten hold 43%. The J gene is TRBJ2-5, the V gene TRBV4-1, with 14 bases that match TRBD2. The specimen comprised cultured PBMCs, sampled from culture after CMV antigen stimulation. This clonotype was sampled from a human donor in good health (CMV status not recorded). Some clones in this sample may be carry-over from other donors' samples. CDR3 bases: TGCGCCAGCAGCCGCGGGACTAGCGGGGGCCAAGAGACCCAGTACTTC. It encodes CASSRGTSGGQETQYF.